The 24 T cell receptor beta chains listed next were all sequenced from one sample in a study of T cells after yellow fever vaccination. Using its own MiXCR run on the 5' RACE reads, TCRdb lists one record per CDR3 protein. The repertoire holds 140,000 to 150,000 distinct CDR3 sequences, 6.6% seen once, with approximately 0.61% in the top ten. The sample was CD4+ T cells sorted from PBMCs, taken 10 days after the yellow fever booster vaccination. All receptors derive from a man aged 25-45 years who received the YFV17D yellow fever vaccine.

This clonotype was counted ten times or more. V and J are TRBV20-1 and TRBJ2-7; the match to TRBD1 covers 8 bases. The ends lost 5 bases at V and 2 bases at J; junction bases unmatched: 8. Germline values: CDR1 DFQATT, CDR2 SNEGSKA (reference sequence). The CDR3 totals 14 residues. CDR3 in DNA: TGCAGTGCTGAAGATGCGGGACAGGCCTACGAGCAGTACTTC. It is translated as CSAEDAGQAYEQYF.

This clonotype came up many times. The chain carries TRBV6-1 and TRBJ2-7, with 9 bases that match TRBD1. V gave up 8 bases and J gave up 4 bases; unmatched junction bases: 9. The germline gives CDR1 MNHNS, CDR2 SASEGT. The CDR3 is 14 residues long. The CDR3 DNA follows: TGTGCCAGCCGGCGGACAGGGGAGGTTTACGAGCAGTACTTC. It encodes CASRRTGEVYEQYF.

This clonotype came up many times. V gene TRBV7-9 combines with J gene TRBJ2-5, with TRBD2 identical over 9 bases. The CDR3 length is 14 residues. Per the germline V gene, CDR1 is SEHNR and CDR2 is FQNEAQ (reference sequence). V lost 2 bases and J lost 3; bases outside the gene matches: 1. This CDR3 is CASSLLAGKETQYF. The CDR3 DNA reads as TGTGCCAGCAGCTTACTAGCGGGAAAAGAGACCCAGTACTTC.

The table lists this clonotype with many counts. The CDR3 region is CASSLVTSVILREQYF. CDR3 DNA sequence: TGCGCCAGCAGCTTGGTGACTAGCGTAATTTTACGGGAGCAGTACTTC. The chain has TRBV5-1 and TRBJ2-7, with 8 nucleotides matching TRBD2. V lost 0 bases and J lost 7; bases outside the gene matches: 12. CDR3 length: 16 amino acids. Germline CDR1 reads SGHRS; CDR2 reads YFSETQ.

The table lists this clonotype with many counts. The rearrangement links TRBV12-3 or TRBV12-4 to TRBJ2-3; possibly TRBD2 for D (5 bases). The V and J ends lost 2 bases and 0 bases respectively, with 12 bases between them. This CDR3 has 16 residues. The CDR3 DNA reads TGTGCCAGCAGTTTAAGCGGCGGCGGTAGCACAGATACGCAGTATTTT. Encoded protein: CASSLSGGGSTDTQYF.

This clonotype was seen a handful of times. The chain couples TRBV5-4 to TRBJ2-7, with 8 bases aligning to TRBD2. J lost 1 base, V lost 3 bases, and 6 bases had no gene match. CDR1 is SGHNT and CDR2 is YYREEE in the germline V gene (reference sequence). This CDR3 has 15 amino acids. CDR3 sequence: CASSSGGARSYEQYF. The CDR3 nucleotides read TGTGCCAGCAGCTCGGGGGGGGCGAGGTCCTACGAGCAGTACTTC.

At least ten counts were recorded for this clonotype. The chain links TRBV20-1 to TRBJ2-5; D is unclear. Trimming stripped 8 bases from V and 4 bases from J, with 11 bases between. The CDR3 length is 11 residues. Germline CDR1 and CDR2: DFQATT and SNEGSKA (reference sequence). Here the CDR3 reads CSPLILETQYF. In nucleotides, the CDR3 is TGCAGTCCACTAATCTTAGAGACCCAGTACTTC.

This chain links TRBV20-1 with TRBJ2-1, with TRBD2 matching over 8 bases. From germline, CDR1 is DFQATT and CDR2 SNEGSKA (reference sequence). Trimming removed 0 bases from V and 4 bases from J; junction bases left unmatched: 11. CDR3 length equals 17 residues. The CDR3 protein is CSARDDLRGGEYNEQFF. The DNA of the CDR3 is TGCAGTGCTAGAGATGATCTTCGGGGGGGGGAGTACAATGAGCAGTTCTTC.

The gene calls are TRBV7-2 and TRBJ2-1, with unresolved D. Looked up from germline, CDR1 is SGHTA and CDR2 is FQGNSA. Trimming shortened V by 2 bases and J by 5 bases, and 7 bases separated the two germline ends. The CDR3 runs 13 residues. The DNA of the CDR3 is TGTGCCAGCAGCTTAAGCTACCACAATGAGCAGTTCTTC. Amino acid sequence: CASSLSYHNEQFF.

This clonotype came up many times. The V and J genes are TRBV10-3 and TRBJ2-7, with 11 bases matching TRBD2. V lost 4 bases, J lost 9 bases, and 17 bases stayed unmatched. Per germline, CDR1 ENHRY and CDR2 SYGVKD. This CDR3 is built from 17 residues. The CDR3 loop reads CAISGSDGLAGGVGQYF. CDR3 in DNA: TGTGCCATCAGTGGATCTGACGGACTAGCGGGCGGAGTAGGGCAGTACTTC.

This clonotype was detected many times. The chain has TRBV6-1 and TRBJ2-3, with D perhaps matching TRBD2 (5 bases). Trimming removed 3 bases from V and 3 bases from J, with 7 bases in between. The CDR3 is 13 residues long. Germline values: CDR1 MNHNS, CDR2 SASEGT. The CDR3 DNA reads as TGTGCCAGCAGTGAGGTAGCGACAGATACGCAGTATTTT. It is translated as CASSEVATDTQYF.

At least ten counts were recorded for this clonotype. J is TRBJ1-2 and V is TRBV5-1; D not certain. This CDR3 has 14 amino acids. CDR1 is SGHRS, CDR2 YFSETQ, per germline. The ends were cut back, 1 base at V and 5 bases at J, with 12 bases in the middle. This CDR3 is CASSLNRGEYGYTF. CDR3 nucleotide sequence: TGCGCCAGCAGCTTGAATCGGGGAGAATATGGCTACACCTTC.

This clonotype occurred many times. The CDR3 loop reads CAISEPGGAGYGYTF. The CDR3 bases are TGTGCCATCAGTGAGCCAGGGGGCGCCGGCTATGGCTACACCTTC. The chain is built from TRBV10-3 and TRBJ1-2; 8 bases are a match to TRBD1. The CDR3 loop spans 15 amino acids. V was pared by 2 bases and J by 4 bases, with 6 bases of the junction left unmatched. CDR1 ENHRY and CDR2 SYGVKD come from the germline V gene.

The table lists this clonotype with many counts. CDR3 DNA sequence: TGCAGTGGGGGCAGATCCCTCAGTGAGCAGTACTTC. It encodes CSGGRSLSEQYF. The rearrangement uses TRBV20-1 and TRBJ2-7, with a tentative D call TRBD1 (5 bases). Germline V CDR1 and CDR2: DFQATT, SNEGSKA (reference sequence). V dropped 7 bases and J dropped 7 bases, with 17 bases sitting between them. The CDR3 has 12 residues.

V usage is TRBV6-6 and J usage is TRBJ2-3; D gene unclear. From germline, CDR1 is MNHNY and CDR2 SVGAGI (reference sequence). V lost 0 bases to trimming and J lost 5 bases, with 9 bases between them. CDR3 length: 14 residues. The CDR3 region is CASSYSISVDTQYF. The DNA of the CDR3 is TGTGCCAGCAGTTACTCGATCTCGGTAGATACGCAGTATTTT.

This clonotype was counted ten times or more. The J gene is TRBJ2-3, the V gene TRBV15; D is undetermined. Germline V gives CDR1 LNHNV, CDR2 YYDKDF (reference sequence). The CDR3 totals 12 residues. V lost 4 bases, J lost 5 bases, and 7 bases lay in between. The CDR3 region has the DNA TGTGCCACCAGCACACCTAAAGATACGCAGTATTTT. Its protein product is CATSTPKDTQYF.

Ten or more counts support this clonotype. The rearrangement joins TRBV10-3 to TRBJ2-7; 11 bases match TRBD1. The CDR3 covers 13 residues. Trimming removed 10 bases from V and 3 bases from J; junction bases left unmatched: 5. CDR1 ENHRY and CDR2 SYGVKD come from the germline V gene. CDR3 bases: TGTGCCACATCGGGGACAGGGGGCTACGAGCAGTACTTC. Its translation: CATSGTGGYEQYF.

Of note for this clonotype: A read error is possible here, since a much larger clone lies one base away. The genes are TRBV3-1 and TRBJ1-3; no firm D call. Looked up from germline, CDR1 is LGHDT and CDR2 is YNNKEL (reference sequence). Trimming took 3 bases from V and 1 from J, leaving 7 bases between them. The CDR3 runs to 14 residues. In DNA form, the CDR3 reads TGTGCCAGCAGCCATCGAGGATCTGGAAACACCATATATTTT. This sequence encodes CASSHRGSGNTIYF.

This clonotype was observed many times. The J gene is TRBJ2-1, the V gene TRBV20-1; 11 bases are shared with TRBD2. V lost 1 base to trimming and J lost 6 bases; unmatched junction nucleotides: 2. CDR3 length equals 14 residues. CDR1 and CDR2 from the germline V gene are DFQATT and SNEGSKA (reference sequence). The CDR3 spells CSARGTSGSNEQFF. The CDR3 DNA reads TGCAGTGCTAGAGGGACTAGCGGGTCCAATGAGCAGTTCTTC.

The rearrangement joins TRBV5-4 to TRBJ2-1; D is uncertain. The V end was cut by 2 bases, the J end by 5 bases, with 14 bases between. The CDR3 is 15 residues long. Germline CDR1 is SGHNT and CDR2 is YYREEE (reference sequence). CDR3 DNA sequence: TGTGCCAGCAGCTTAACCAACGGAACAAACAATGAGCAGTTCTTC. Translated, it gives CASSLTNGTNNEQFF.

This clonotype turned up a few times. The J gene is TRBJ2-4, the V gene TRBV30, with D perhaps assigned TRBD1 or TRBD2 (5 bases each). CDR1 GTSNPN and CDR2 SVGIG come from the germline V gene (reference sequence). The CDR3 is 14 amino acids. The ends were cut back, 3 bases at V and 4 bases at J, with 13 bases in the middle. Here the CDR3 reads CAWRWGRGKNIQYF. The CDR3 coding sequence is TGTGCCTGGAGATGGGGCCGAGGGAAAAACATTCAGTACTTC.

In its sample, this clonotype was seen once. One base away lies a much larger clone, so this may be a sequencing read error. The rearrangement uses TRBV3-1 and TRBJ2-7; maybe TRBD1 (5 bases). Trimming removed 3 bases from V and 4 bases from J, with 16 bases in between. CDR1 is LGHDT, CDR2 YNNKEL, per germline (reference sequence). The CDR3 is 15 residues long. For the CDR3, the DNA is TGTGCCAGCAGCCATGAAGTAAGCGACAGTTACGAGCAGTACTTC. As protein: CASSHEVSDSYEQYF.

This clonotype was seen repeatedly, ten times or more. J is TRBJ2-7 and V is TRBV20-1, with D uncertain. This CDR3 contains 11 residues. V lost 4 bases and J lost 6, with 10 bases in between. CDR1 is DFQATT, CDR2 SNEGSKA, per germline (reference sequence). DNA for the CDR3: TGCAGTGCTATCCGCGGCTCCGAGCAGTACTTC. This translates into CSAIRGSEQYF.

This clonotype was counted at least ten times. This chain links TRBV7-2 with TRBJ2-1; TRBD1 is a possible D gene (6 bases). Germline V lookup: CDR1 SGHTA, CDR2 FQGNSA. Trimming removed 3 bases at V and 3 bases at J, with 9 bases between. This CDR3 is built from 14 residues. CDR3 region: CASSFRTDYNEQFF. CDR3 coding DNA: TGTGCCAGCAGCTTTAGGACAGACTACAATGAGCAGTTCTTC.